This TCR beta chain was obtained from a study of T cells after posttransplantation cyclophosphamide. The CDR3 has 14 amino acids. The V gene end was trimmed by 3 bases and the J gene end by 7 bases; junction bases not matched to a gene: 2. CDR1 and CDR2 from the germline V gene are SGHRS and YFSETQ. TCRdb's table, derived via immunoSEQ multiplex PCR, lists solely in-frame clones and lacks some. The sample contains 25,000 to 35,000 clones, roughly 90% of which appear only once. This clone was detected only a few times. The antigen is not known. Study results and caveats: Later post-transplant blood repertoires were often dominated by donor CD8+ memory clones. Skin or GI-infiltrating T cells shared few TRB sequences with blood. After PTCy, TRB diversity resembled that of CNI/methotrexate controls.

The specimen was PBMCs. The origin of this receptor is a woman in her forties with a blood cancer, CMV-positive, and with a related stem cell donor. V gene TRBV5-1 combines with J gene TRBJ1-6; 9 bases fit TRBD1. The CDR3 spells CASSSGQGNSPLHF. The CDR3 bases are TGCGCCAGCAGCTCGGGACAGGGAAATTCACCCCTCCACTTT.